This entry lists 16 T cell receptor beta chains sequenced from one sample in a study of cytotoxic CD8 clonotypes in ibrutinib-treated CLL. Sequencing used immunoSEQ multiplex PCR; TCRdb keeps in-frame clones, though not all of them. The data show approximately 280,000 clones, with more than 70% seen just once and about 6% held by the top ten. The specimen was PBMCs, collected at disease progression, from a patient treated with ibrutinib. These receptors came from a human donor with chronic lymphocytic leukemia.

CDR3 in amino acids: CASSKRDTQYF. As DNA, the CDR3 is TGTGCCAGTAGTAAAAGAGATACGCAGTATTTT. This chain joins TRBV19 and TRBJ2-3; D unresolved. With 4 bases removed from V and 5 bases from J, the gap between germline ends came to 4 bases. This CDR3 has 11 amino acids. Looked up from germline, CDR1 is LNHDA and CDR2 is SQIVND (reference sequence).

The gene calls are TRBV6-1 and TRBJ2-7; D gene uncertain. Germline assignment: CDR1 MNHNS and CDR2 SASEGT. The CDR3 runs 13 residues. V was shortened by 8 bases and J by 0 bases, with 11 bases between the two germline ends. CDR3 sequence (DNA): TGTGCCAGCGCACAATCAGGCTCCTACGAGCAGTACTTC. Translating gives CASAQSGSYEQYF.

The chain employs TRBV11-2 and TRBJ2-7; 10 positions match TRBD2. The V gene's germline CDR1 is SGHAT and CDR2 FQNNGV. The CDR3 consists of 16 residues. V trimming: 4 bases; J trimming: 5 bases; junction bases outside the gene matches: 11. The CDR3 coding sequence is TGTGCCAGCAGCTCCCCGGGGAAGCGGGAGGGAAACGAGCAGTACTTC. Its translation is CASSSPGKREGNEQYF.

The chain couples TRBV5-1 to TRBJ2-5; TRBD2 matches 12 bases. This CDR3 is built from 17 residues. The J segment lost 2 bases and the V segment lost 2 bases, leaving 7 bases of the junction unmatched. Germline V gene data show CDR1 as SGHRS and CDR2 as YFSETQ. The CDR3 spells CASSFVSGLAGQETQYF. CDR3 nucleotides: TGCGCCAGCAGCTTTGTTTCTGGACTAGCGGGACAAGAGACCCAGTACTTC. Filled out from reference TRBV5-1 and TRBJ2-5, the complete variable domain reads KAGVTQTPRYLIKTRGQQVTLSCSPISGHRSVSWYQQTPGQGLQFLFEYFSETQRNKGNFPGRFSGRQFSNSRSEMNVSTLELGDSALYLCASSFVSGLAGQETQYFGPGTRLLVL.

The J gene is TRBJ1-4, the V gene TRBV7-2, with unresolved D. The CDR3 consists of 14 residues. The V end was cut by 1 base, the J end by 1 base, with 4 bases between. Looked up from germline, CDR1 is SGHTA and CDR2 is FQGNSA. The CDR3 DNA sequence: TGTGCCAGCAGCTTAGATATAACTAATGAAAAACTGTTTTTT. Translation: CASSLDITNEKLFF. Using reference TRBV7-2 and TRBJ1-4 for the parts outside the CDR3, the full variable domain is GAGVSQSPSNKVTEKGKDVELRCDPISGHTALYWYRQSLGQGLEFLIYFQGNSAPDKSGLPSDRFSAERTGGSVSTLTIQRTQQEDSAVYLCASSLDITNEKLFFGSGTQLSVL.

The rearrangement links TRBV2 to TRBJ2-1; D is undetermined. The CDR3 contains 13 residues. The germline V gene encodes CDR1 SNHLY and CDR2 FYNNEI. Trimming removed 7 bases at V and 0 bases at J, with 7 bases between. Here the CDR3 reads CASTWNSYNEQFF. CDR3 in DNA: TGTGCCAGCACTTGGAACTCCTACAATGAGCAGTTCTTC.

This CDR3 is CASALAGDYNEQFF. For the CDR3, the DNA is TGTGCCAGCGCACTAGCGGGGGACTACAATGAGCAGTTCTTC. The gene calls are TRBV6-6 and TRBJ2-1; 11 positions match TRBD2. This CDR3 spans 14 amino acids. Per germline, CDR1 MNHNY and CDR2 SVGAGI (reference sequence). V was pared by 8 bases and J by 3 bases, with 3 bases of the junction left unmatched.

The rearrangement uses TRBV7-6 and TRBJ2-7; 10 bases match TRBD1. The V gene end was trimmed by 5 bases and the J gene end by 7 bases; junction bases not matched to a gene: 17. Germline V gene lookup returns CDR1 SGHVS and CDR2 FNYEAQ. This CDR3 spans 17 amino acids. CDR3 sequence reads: CASSVSPRTGGREEQYF. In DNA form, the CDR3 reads TGTGCCAGCAGCGTATCACCCAGGACAGGGGGAAGGGAGGAGCAGTACTTC. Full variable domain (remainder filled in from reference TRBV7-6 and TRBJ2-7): GAGVSQSPRYKVTKRGQDVALRCDPISGHVSLYWYRQALGQGPEFLTYFNYEAQQDKSGLPNDRFSAERPEGSISTLTIQRTEQRDSAMYRCASSVSPRTGGREEQYFGPGTRLTVT.

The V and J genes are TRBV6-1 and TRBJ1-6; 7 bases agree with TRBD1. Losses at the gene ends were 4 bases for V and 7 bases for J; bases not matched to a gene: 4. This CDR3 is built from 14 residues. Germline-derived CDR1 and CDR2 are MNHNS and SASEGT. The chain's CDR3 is CASSAGTANSPLHF. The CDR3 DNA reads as TGTGCCAGCAGTGCCGGGACAGCAAATTCACCCCTCCACTTT.

The DNA for the CDR3 is TGTGCCAGCAGTGGAGGGACAGGCTCTGGGGCCAACGTCCTGACTTTC. It codes for CASSGGTGSGANVLTF. The chain recombines TRBV9 with TRBJ2-6; 8 nucleotides match TRBD1. The CDR3 has 16 amino acids. CDR1 is SGDLS and CDR2 is YYNGEE in the germline V gene. With 5 bases clipped from V and 0 bases from J, the junction kept 4 bases outside the gene matches.

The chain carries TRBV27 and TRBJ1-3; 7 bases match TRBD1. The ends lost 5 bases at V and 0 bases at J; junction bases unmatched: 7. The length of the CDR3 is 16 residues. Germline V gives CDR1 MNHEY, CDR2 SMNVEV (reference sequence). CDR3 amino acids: CASSPRTGNSGNTIYF. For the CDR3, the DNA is TGTGCCAGCAGTCCCCGGACAGGCAACTCTGGAAACACCATATATTTT.

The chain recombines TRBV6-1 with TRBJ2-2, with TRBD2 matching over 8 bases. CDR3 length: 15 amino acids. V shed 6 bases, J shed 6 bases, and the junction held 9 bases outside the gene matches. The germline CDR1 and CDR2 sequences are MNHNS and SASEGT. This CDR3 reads CASRKTSAVPGELFF. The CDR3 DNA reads TGTGCCAGCAGGAAGACTAGCGCGGTCCCCGGGGAGCTGTTTTTT.

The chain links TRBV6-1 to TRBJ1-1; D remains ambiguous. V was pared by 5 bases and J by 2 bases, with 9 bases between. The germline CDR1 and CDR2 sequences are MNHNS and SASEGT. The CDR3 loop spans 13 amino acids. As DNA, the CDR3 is TGTGCCAGCAGTAAAAACAGAAACACTGAAGCTTTCTTT. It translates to CASSKNRNTEAFF.

This chain's CDR3 is CAITDRGYGYTF. The CDR3 coding sequence is TGTGCCATCACCGACCGGGGATATGGCTACACCTTC. V usage is TRBV10-3 and J usage is TRBJ1-2, with D uncertain. V was cut by 7 bases and J by 5 bases, with 11 bases left in between. The CDR3 is 12 residues long. Germline V gene data show CDR1 as ENHRY and CDR2 as SYGVKD.

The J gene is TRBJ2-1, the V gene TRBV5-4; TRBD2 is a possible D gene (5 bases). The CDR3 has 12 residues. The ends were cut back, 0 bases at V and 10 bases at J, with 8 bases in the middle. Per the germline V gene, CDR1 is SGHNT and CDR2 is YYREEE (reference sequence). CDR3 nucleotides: TGTGCCAGCAGCTTGGCCTCGGGGGAGCAGTTCTTC. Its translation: CASSLASGEQFF.

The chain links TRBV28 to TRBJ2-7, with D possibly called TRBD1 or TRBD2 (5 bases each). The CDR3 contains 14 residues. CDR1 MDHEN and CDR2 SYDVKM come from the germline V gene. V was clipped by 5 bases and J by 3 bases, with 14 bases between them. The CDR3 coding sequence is TGTGCCAGCAGTGACCAGGGAGTCGTCTACGAGCAGTACTTC. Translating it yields CASSDQGVVYEQYF.